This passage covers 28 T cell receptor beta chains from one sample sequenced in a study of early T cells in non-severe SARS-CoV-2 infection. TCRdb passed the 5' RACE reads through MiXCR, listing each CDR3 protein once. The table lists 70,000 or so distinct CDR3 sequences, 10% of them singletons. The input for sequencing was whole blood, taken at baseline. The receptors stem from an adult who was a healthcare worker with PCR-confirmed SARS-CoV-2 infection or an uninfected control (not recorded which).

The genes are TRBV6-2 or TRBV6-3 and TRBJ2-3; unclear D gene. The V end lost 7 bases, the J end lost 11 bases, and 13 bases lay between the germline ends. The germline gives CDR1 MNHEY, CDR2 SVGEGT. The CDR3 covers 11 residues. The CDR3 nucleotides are TGTGCCAGCACCGACTGGTCCTGGCAGTATTTT. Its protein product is CASTDWSWQYF.

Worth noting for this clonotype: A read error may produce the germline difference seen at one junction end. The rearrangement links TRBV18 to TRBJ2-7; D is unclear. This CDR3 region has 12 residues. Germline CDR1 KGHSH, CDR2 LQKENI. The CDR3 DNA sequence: TGTACCAGCTCCTCAACCGGCCAGGAGCAGTACTTC. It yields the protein CTSSSTGQEQYF.

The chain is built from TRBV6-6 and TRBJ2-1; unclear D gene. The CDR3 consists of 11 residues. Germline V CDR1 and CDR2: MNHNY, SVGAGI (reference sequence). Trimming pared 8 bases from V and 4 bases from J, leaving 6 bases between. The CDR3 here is CASRRYNEQFF. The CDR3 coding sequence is TGTGCCAGCCGACGGTACAATGAGCAGTTCTTC.

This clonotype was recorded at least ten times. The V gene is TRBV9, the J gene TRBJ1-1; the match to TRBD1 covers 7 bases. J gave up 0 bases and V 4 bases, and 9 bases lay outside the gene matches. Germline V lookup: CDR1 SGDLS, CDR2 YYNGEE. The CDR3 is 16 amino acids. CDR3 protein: CASSPQTGSMNTEAFF. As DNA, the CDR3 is TGTGCCAGCAGCCCCCAGACAGGGAGCATGAACACTGAAGCTTTCTTT.

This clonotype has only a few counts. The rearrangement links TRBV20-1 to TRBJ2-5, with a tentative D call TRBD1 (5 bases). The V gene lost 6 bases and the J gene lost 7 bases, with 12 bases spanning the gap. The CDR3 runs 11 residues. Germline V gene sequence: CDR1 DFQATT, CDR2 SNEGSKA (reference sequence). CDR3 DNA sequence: TGCAGTGCACCCATGGGGCTGACCCAGTACTTC. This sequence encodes CSAPMGLTQYF.

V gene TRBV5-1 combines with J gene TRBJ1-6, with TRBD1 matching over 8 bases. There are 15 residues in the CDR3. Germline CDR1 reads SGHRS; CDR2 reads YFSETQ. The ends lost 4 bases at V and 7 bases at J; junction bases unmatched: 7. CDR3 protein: CASSANHRGNSPLHF. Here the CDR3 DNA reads TGCGCCAGCAGCGCCAACCACAGGGGGAATTCACCCCTCCACTTT.

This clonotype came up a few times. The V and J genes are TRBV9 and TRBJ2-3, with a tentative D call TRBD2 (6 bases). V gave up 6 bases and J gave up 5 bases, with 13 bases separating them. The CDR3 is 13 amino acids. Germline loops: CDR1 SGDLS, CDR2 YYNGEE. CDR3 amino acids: CASTPGVGDTQYF. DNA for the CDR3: TGTGCCAGCACCCCGGGGGTGGGAGATACGCAGTATTTT.

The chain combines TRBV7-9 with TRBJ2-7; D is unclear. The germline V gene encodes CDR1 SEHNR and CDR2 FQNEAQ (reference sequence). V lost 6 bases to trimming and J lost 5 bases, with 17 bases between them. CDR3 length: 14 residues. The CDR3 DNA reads TGTGCCAGCAGTCGTGACGGAAGAGCTGACGAGCAGTACTTC. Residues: CASSRDGRADEQYF.

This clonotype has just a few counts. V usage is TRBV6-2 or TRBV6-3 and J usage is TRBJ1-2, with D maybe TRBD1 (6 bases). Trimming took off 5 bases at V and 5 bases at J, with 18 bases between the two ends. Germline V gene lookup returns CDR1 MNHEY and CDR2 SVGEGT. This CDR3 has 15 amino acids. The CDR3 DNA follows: TGTGCCAGCAGTCAACCAACGGGGGGCGAATATGGCTACACCTTC. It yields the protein CASSQPTGGEYGYTF.

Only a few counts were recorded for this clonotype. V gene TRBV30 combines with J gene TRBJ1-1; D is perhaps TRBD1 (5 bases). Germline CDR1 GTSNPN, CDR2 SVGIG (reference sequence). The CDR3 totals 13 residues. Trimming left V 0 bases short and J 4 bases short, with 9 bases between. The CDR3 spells CAWSVQAGTEAFF. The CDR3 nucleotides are TGTGCCTGGAGTGTACAGGCGGGCACTGAAGCTTTCTTT.

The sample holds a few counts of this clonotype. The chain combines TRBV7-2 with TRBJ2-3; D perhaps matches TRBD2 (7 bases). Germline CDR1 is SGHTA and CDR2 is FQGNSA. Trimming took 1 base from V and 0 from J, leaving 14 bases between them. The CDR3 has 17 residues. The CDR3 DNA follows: TGTGCCAGCAGCTTAGGGCGGGGGCAGTCTAGCACAGATACGCAGTATTTT. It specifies CASSLGRGQSSTDTQYF.

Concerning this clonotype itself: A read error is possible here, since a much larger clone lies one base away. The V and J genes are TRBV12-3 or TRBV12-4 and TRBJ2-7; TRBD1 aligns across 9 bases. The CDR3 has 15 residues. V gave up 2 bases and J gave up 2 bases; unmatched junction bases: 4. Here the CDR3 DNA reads TGTGCCAGCAGTTTATCCGGGACAGGGCCCTACGAGCAGTACTTC. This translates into CASSLSGTGPYEQYF.

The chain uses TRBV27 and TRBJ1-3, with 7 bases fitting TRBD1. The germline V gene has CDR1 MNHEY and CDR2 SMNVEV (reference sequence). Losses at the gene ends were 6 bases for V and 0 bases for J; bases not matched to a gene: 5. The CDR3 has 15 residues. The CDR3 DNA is TGTGCCAGCAGCCGACGGACAGGCTCTGGAAACACCATATATTTT. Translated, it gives CASSRRTGSGNTIYF.

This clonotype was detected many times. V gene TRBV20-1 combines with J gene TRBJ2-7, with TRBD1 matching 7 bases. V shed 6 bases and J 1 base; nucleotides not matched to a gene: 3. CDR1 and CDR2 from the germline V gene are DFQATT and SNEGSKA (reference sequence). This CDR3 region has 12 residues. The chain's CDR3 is CSALGQSYEQYF. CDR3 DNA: TGCAGTGCCCTGGGACAGTCCTACGAGCAGTACTTC.

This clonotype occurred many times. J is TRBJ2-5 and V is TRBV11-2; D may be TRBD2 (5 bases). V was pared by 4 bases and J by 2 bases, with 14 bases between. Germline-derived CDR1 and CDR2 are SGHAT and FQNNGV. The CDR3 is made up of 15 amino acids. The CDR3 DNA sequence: TGTGCCAGCAGCTCCCGTACGGGGTCACAAGAGACCCAGTACTTC. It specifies CASSSRTGSQETQYF. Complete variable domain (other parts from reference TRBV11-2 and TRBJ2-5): EAGVAQSPRYKIIEKRQSVAFWCNPISGHATLYWYQQILGQGPKLLIQFQNNGVVDDSQLPKDRFSAERLKGVDSTLKIQPAKLEDSAVYLCASSSRTGSQETQYFGPGTRLLVL.

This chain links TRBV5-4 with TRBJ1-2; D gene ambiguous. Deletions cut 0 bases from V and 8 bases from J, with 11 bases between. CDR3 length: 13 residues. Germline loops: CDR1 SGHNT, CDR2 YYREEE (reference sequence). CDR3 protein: CASSLVSLGGYTF. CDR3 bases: TGTGCCAGCAGCTTGGTCTCCCTCGGGGGCTACACCTTC. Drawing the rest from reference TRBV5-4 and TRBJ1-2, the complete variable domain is ETGVTQSPTHLIKTRGQQVTLRCSSQSGHNTVSWYQQALGQGPQFIFQYYREEENGRGNFPPRFSGLQFPNYSSELNVNALELDDSALYLCASSLVSLGGYTFGSGTRLTVV.

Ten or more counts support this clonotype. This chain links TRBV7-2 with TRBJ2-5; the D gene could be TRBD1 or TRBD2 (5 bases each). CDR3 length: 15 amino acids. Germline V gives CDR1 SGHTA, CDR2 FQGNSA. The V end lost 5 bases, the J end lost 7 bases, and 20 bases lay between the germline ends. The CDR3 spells CASSGDRVGISTQYF. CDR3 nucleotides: TGTGCCAGCAGCGGGGACCGTGTCGGAATTTCGACCCAGTACTTC.

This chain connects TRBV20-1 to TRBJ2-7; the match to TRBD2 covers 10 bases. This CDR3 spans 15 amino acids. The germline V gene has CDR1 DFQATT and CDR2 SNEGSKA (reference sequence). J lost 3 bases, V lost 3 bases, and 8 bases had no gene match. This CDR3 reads CSASHGSGGDYEQYF. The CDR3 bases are TGCAGTGCTAGTCACGGGAGCGGGGGGGACTACGAGCAGTACTTC.

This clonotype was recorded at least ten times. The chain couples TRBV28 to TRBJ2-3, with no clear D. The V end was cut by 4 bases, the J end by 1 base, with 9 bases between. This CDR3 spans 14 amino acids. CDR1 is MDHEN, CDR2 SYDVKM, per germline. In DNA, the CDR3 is TGTGCCAGCAGTTCCTCACCTCGCACAGATACGCAGTATTTT. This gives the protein CASSSSPRTDTQYF.

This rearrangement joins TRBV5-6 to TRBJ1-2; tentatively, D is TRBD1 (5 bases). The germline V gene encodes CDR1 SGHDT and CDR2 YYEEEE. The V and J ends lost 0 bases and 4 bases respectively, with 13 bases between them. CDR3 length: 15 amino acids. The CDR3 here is CASSLEGRKAYGYTF. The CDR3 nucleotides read TGTGCCAGCAGCTTGGAGGGACGGAAGGCCTATGGCTACACCTTC.

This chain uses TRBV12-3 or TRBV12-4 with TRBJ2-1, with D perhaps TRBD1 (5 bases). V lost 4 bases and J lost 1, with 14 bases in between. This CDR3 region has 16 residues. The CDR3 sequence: CASSSLSTESYNEQFF. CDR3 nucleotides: TGTGCCAGCAGTTCTCTCTCGACAGAGTCCTACAATGAGCAGTTCTTC.

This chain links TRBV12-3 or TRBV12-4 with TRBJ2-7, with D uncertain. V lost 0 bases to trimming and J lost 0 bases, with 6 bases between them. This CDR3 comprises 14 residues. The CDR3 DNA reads TGTGCCAGCAGTTTAGCGTACAGCTCCTACGAGCAGTACTTC. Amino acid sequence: CASSLAYSSYEQYF.

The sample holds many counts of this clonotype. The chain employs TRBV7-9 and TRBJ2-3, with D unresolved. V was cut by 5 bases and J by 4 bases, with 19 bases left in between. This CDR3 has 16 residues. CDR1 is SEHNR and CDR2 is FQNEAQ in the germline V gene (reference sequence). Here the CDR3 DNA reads TGTGCCAGCAGCCCCAAGCGAGGCGCCGGTGCAGATACGCAGTATTTT. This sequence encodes CASSPKRGAGADTQYF.

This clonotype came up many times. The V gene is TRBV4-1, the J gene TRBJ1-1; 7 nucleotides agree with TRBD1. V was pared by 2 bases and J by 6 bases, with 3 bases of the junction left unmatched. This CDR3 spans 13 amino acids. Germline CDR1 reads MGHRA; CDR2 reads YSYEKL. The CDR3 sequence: CASSQKQGAEAFF. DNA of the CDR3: TGCGCCAGCAGCCAAAAGCAGGGGGCTGAAGCTTTCTTT.

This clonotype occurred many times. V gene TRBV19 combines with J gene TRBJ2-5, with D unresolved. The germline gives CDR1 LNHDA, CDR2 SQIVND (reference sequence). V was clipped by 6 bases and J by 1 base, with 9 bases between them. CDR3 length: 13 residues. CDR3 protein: CASSPRGQETQYF. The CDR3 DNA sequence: TGTGCCAGTAGCCCCCGTGGCCAAGAGACCCAGTACTTC.

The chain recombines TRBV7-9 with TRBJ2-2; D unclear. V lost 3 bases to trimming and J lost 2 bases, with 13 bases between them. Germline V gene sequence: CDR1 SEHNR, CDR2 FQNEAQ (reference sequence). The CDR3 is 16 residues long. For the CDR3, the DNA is TGTGCCAGCAGCTTTTTTAACAGCCTAAACACCGGGGAGCTGTTTTTT. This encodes CASSFFNSLNTGELFF.

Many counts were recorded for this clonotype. The CDR3 bases are TGTGCCAGCAGTGACCCCCCCGGGGGTACGCAGTATTTT. Amino acids: CASSDPPGGTQYF. This chain uses TRBV6-2 or TRBV6-3 with TRBJ2-3; TRBD2 might be the D (6 bases). This CDR3 contains 13 residues. Per germline, CDR1 MNHEY and CDR2 SVGEGT. Trimming took off 5 bases at V and 8 bases at J, with 14 bases between the two ends.

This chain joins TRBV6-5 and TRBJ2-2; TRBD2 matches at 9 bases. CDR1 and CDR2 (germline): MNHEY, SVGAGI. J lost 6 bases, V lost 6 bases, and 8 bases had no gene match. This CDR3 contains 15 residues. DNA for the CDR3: TGTGCCAGCAGGGTAGCGGGGGTAATCGCCGGGGAGCTGTTTTTT. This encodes CASRVAGVIAGELFF.